One TCR beta chain is described in this entry. What this receptor recognizes is not known. It has no much larger one-base neighbor in the sample; base qualities were not kept. The entry originates in a study of T cell responses to AZD1222 COVID-19 vaccine (dated by TCRdb to the early 2020s). At the level of the whole study: Because spike-specific TCR depth and breadth did not differ between the two schedules, AZD1222 recipients who got a second dose at roughly 4 weeks were pooled with those who got a second dose at roughly 12 weeks. A total of 233 trial participants underwent TCR sequencing, of whom some 210 received two doses of AZD1222 and some 26 received two doses of the MenACWY control vaccine. Trial participants were enrolled by age into subgroups of 18-55, 56-69 and 70-plus years, and approximately 150, 30 and 60 TCR-sequenced participants, respectively, were included in these subgroups. The full study reports these points: A significant rise in spike-specific TCR breadth and depth was observed after two AZD1222 doses relative to day 0 and relative to MenACWY recipients. Conclusions about previously exposed vaccinees were limited because only six or seven AZD1222 recipients were SARS-CoV-2 seropositive at baseline. Reportedly, close to half of the unique spike-specific TCRs recognized epitopes lying outside the regions that are mutated in the B.1.351 and B.1.1.7 variants. Because no day 14 peak-response samples were available, the repertoires could be characterized only after the peak T cell response. The 56-69-year group was small, and its depth increase did not reach significance, likely because of low power. Participants were mostly white British, with more females than males. The authors suggested clonal diversity may have been underestimated. CD4 TCRs associated with the vaccine covered the entire spike protein, and the dominant responses were in regions 160-218 and 743-854.

The CDR3 regions of human TCRbeta chains were subjected to immunosequencing. For the original study's pipeline: Repertoire TCRs were matched against a reference library of SARS-CoV-2-specific TCRs generated with the MIRA antigen-specificity platform. Breadth was defined as the fraction of unique TCRs that were SARS-CoV-2-associated. Depth was defined as the fraction of total T cells that were SARS-CoV-2-associated. Using the MIRA data, every spike-specific TCR was mapped to the spike region that the TCR reacted to and assigned to either a CD4 or a CD8 class. Log10-transformed breadth and depth values were compared by one-way ANOVA with Sidak's multiple comparisons tests. What TCRdb holds here is the immuneACCESS table cut down to in-frame rearrangements. Part of the clones is not present; checked against another copy, under half of the missing clones reflect an unresolved V gene, and the others are unexplained. V and J calls and clone size are as listed in that table; D and trimming were resolved from the DNA. This sample has 90,000 to 95,000 clones in its table, and over 80% of those were observed once. 7.5% of the sample lies in the top ten.

The time point label here, explained by the study, means: baseline before first vaccination. The vaccinee samples were drawn from two UK trials, COV001 and COV002, one of which was a single-blind randomized controlled phase 2/3 trial testing AZD1222 (ChAdOx1 nCoV-19) in healthy adults. Trial participant PBMC samples were collected at day 0 and day 28 after the second dose for TCRbeta chain sequencing. A distance of 16 bases separates the germline ends of V and J, which lose 7 bases and 3 bases respectively. As encoded in the germline V gene, CDR1 is MNHNS while CDR2 is SASEGT. The CDR3 contains 15 residues, cysteine and phenylalanine counted. Just CDR3 DNA is preserved here, 45 bases in frame from base 1.

Sequenced material: peripheral blood, taken on day 0 of AZD1222 vaccination. The TCR comes from an adult in good health. The chain is made from TRBV6-1 and TRBJ1-5, and the D gene may be TRBD1, 5 bases matching. The DNA reads TGTGCCAGCAAGCCGGGCCCCAGGGACAATCAGCCCCAGCATTTT. Its protein reads: CASKPGPRDNQPQHF.